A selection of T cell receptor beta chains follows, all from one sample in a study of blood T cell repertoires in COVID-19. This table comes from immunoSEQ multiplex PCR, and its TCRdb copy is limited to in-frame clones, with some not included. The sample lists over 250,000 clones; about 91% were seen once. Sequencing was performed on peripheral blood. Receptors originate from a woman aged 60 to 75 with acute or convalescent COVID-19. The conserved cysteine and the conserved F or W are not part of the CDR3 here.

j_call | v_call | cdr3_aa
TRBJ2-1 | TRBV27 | ASSTGSSYNEQF
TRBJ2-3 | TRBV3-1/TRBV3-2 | ASSQVAIATDTQY
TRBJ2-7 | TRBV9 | ASSVDGTGTYEQY
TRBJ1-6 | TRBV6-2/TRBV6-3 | ASSSARNNSPLH
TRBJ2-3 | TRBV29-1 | SVEWIGAADTQY
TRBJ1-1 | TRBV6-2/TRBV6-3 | ASSSDREINTEAF
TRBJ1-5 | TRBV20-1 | SASWGTGKNQPQH
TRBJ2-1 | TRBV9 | ASSVGRGNYNEQF
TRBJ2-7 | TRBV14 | ASSQDGTAYEQY
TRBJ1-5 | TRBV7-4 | ASTLRGRPQH
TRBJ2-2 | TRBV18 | ASSPGTNTGELF
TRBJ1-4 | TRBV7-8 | ASSFRGSNEKLF
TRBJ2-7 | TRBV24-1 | ATSDSGLAGGRTYEQY
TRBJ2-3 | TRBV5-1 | ASSFQQITDTQY
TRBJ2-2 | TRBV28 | ASERALNTGELF
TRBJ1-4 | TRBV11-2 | ASSGSGIHEKLF
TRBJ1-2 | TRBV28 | ASSPPPGYGYT
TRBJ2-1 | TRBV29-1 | SVDTSLNWF
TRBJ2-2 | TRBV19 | ASSTRSGFETGELF
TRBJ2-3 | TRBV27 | ASSPRGLALTDTQY
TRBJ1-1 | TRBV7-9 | ASSLGTGKRRTEAF
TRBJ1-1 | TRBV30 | AWSVRGGKNTEAF
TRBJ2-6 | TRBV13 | ASSSRAPGANVLT
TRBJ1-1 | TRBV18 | ASSPGTGKDTEAF
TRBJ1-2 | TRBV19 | ASSTLDRVWAYGYT
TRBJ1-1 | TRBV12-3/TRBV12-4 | ASNRQGGTEAF
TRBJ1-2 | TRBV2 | ASSPGQGSAGGYT
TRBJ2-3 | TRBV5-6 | ASSSIGGDTQY
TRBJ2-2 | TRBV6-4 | ASREAGSVGELF
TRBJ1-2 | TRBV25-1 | ASFGGRGYGYT
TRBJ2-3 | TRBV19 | ASRSGTSTDTQY
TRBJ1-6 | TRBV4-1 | ASSQMEREGTPLH
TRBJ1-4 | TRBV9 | ASSIQGATNEKLF